The 25 T cell receptor beta chains given below trace back to one sample, sequenced in a study of OX40 agonist ivuxolimab in advanced cancers. The repertoire was sequenced with immunoSEQ multiplex PCR; TCRdb's copy has only in-frame clones and lacks some. Of some 57,000 clones listed, roughly four fifths are singletons. Sequenced material: CD4+ or CD8+ T cells sorted from blood, taken in a trial of the OX40 agonist ivuxolimab. Source of these receptors: an adult with an advanced solid tumor such as melanoma, head and neck, liver or kidney cancer.

The J gene is TRBJ1-3, the V gene TRBV5-1, with 9 positions matching TRBD1. V trimming: 3 bases; J trimming: 2 bases; junction bases outside the gene matches: 6. Germline V gene lookup returns CDR1 SGHRS and CDR2 YFSETQ. The CDR3 consists of 16 residues. The CDR3 loop reads CASSSTGGAAGNTIYF. The CDR3, as DNA: TGCGCCAGCAGCTCCACAGGGGGCGCGGCTGGAAACACCATATATTTT.

The chain couples TRBV2 to TRBJ2-2; D call uncertain. V was cut by 2 bases and J by 3 bases, with 1 base left in between. CDR1 SNHLY and CDR2 FYNNEI come from the germline V gene. The CDR3 is 12 amino acids. The CDR3 spells CASSEYTGELFF. CDR3 nucleotides: TGTGCCAGCAGTGAATACACCGGGGAGCTGTTTTTT.

This rearrangement joins TRBV11-2 to TRBJ2-1; 15 bases match TRBD2. The CDR3 is made up of 17 amino acids. The J segment lost 6 bases and the V segment lost 4 bases, leaving 7 bases of the junction unmatched. In germline, CDR1 is SGHAT, CDR2 FQNNGV. The CDR3 protein is CASSSGLAGGQGNEQFF. DNA of the CDR3: TGTGCCAGCAGCTCTGGACTAGCGGGGGGGCAAGGCAATGAGCAGTTCTTC. Full variable domain (remainder filled in from reference TRBV11-2 and TRBJ2-1): EAGVAQSPRYKIIEKRQSVAFWCNPISGHATLYWYQQILGQGPKLLIQFQNNGVVDDSQLPKDRFSAERLKGVDSTLKIQPAKLEDSAVYLCASSSGLAGGQGNEQFFGPGTRLTVL.

The chain combines TRBV11-2 with TRBJ1-2; D unresolved. Germline V gives CDR1 SGHAT, CDR2 FQNNGV. This CDR3 has 13 amino acids. V lost 2 bases and J 5 bases, leaving 9 bases between the germline ends. CDR3 amino acids: CASSLWQDYGYTF. Written as DNA, the CDR3 is TGTGCCAGCAGCTTATGGCAGGATTATGGCTACACCTTC.

The chain employs TRBV28 and TRBJ1-2; 9 bases match TRBD1. The germline V gene encodes CDR1 MDHEN and CDR2 SYDVKM. The trim removed 3 bases at V and 8 bases at J, leaving 7 bases unmatched. The CDR3 runs to 14 residues. In DNA, the CDR3 is TGTGCCAGCAGTTTGGGGGACAGGGAATCCGGCTACACCTTC. Its protein is CASSLGDRESGYTF.

This clone turned up a few times. The chain joins TRBV11-3 to TRBJ2-3; TRBD2 matches 7 bases. CDR1 and CDR2 (germline): SGHNT, YENEEA. The CDR3 is 14 amino acids. Trimming removed 1 base from V and 8 bases from J; junction bases left unmatched: 6. The CDR3 is CASSLAGRDGTQYF. The CDR3 region has the DNA TGTGCCAGCAGCTTAGCGGGGAGGGACGGTACGCAGTATTTT. The full variable domain, with the rest looked up from reference TRBV11-3 and TRBJ2-3, is EAGVVQSPRYKIIEKKQPVAFWCNPISGHNTLYWYLQNLGQGPELLIRYENEEAVDDSQLPKDRFSAERLKGVDSTLKIQPAELGDSAVYLCASSLAGRDGTQYFGPGTRLTVL.

The chain joins TRBV30 to TRBJ1-1; tentatively, D is TRBD1 (5 bases). Germline values: CDR1 GTSNPN, CDR2 SVGIG (reference sequence). Trimming removed 2 bases from V and 4 bases from J, with 11 bases in between. The CDR3 runs 13 residues. The CDR3 sequence is CAWSITGRTEAFF. The CDR3 DNA sequence: TGTGCCTGGAGTATAACAGGACGCACTGAAGCTTTCTTT. Combining the CDR3 with reference TRBV30 and TRBJ1-1 gives the whole variable domain SQTIHQWPATLVQPVGSPLSLECTVEGTSNPNLYWYRQAAGRGLQLLFYSVGIGQISSEVPQNLSASRPQDRQFILSSKKLLLSDSGFYLCAWSITGRTEAFFGQGTRLTVV.

This clone was counted between two and nine times. The chain employs TRBV28 and TRBJ1-2; TRBD1 aligns across 8 bases. The ends lost 6 bases at V and 4 bases at J; junction bases unmatched: 7. This CDR3 comprises 14 residues. Germline V gives CDR1 MDHEN, CDR2 SYDVKM. The DNA of the CDR3 is TGTGCCAGCAGACGTACAGGGGGGTTCTATGGCTACACCTTC. Translation: CASRRTGGFYGYTF.

V usage is TRBV5-1 and J usage is TRBJ2-5; a possible D gene is TRBD2 (6 bases). The CDR3 is made up of 12 amino acids. CDR1 and CDR2 (germline): SGHRS, YFSETQ. V shed 4 bases and J shed 2 bases, with 6 bases lying between them. The CDR3 sequence is CASSAGQETQYF. CDR3 DNA: TGCGCCAGCAGCGCGGGGCAAGAGACCCAGTACTTC.

This rearrangement joins TRBV6-5 to TRBJ1-5; 7 nucleotides match TRBD1. Germline V gene data show CDR1 as MNHEY and CDR2 as SVGAGI. V trimming: 2 bases; J trimming: 1 base; junction bases outside the gene matches: 2. CDR3 length equals 15 residues. CDR3 DNA sequence: TGTGCCAGCAGTTACCAGGGGGTAAGCAATCAGCCCCAGCATTTT. Its protein product is CASSYQGVSNQPQHF.

The gene calls are TRBV28 and TRBJ1-1; 7 bases match TRBD1. V dropped 1 base and J dropped 6; count of bases not matched to a gene: 8. This CDR3 contains 15 residues. Germline V CDR1 and CDR2: MDHEN, SYDVKM. CDR3 bases: TGTGCCAGCAGTTTATATGGACAGGCTAGGTCTGAAGCTTTCTTT. Its translation is CASSLYGQARSEAFF.

J is TRBJ1-3 and V is TRBV7-3; TRBD1 matches 12 bases. J gave up 1 base and V 1 base, and 5 bases lay outside the gene matches. CDR1 is SGHTA and CDR2 is FQGTGA in the germline V gene. CDR3 length: 18 amino acids. CDR3 DNA: TGTGCCAGCAGCTTAATTCGGGACAGGGGGCTATCTGGAAACACCATATATTTT. This translates into CASSLIRDRGLSGNTIYF. Based on the CDR3 plus reference TRBV7-3 and TRBJ1-3, the full variable domain is GAGVSQTPSNKVTEKGKYVELRCDPISGHTALYWYRQSLGQGPEFLIYFQGTGAADDSGLPNDRFFAVRPEGSVSTLKIQRTERGDSAVYLCASSLIRDRGLSGNTIYFGEGSWLTVV.

The chain links TRBV30 to TRBJ2-7, with D possibly TRBD1 on 5 matching bases. The CDR3 runs to 12 residues. Germline V lookup: CDR1 GTSNPN, CDR2 SVGIG (reference sequence). The V end lost 2 bases, the J end lost 4 bases, and 9 bases lay between the germline ends. The CDR3 sequence is CAWSPQGYEQYF. CDR3 DNA: TGTGCCTGGAGTCCCCAGGGTTACGAGCAGTACTTC.

The rearrangement links TRBV29-1 to TRBJ2-3; D is ambiguous. Germline V gene data show CDR1 as SQVTM and CDR2 as ANQGSEA. The CDR3 is 13 residues long. Trimming removed 4 bases at V and 0 bases at J, with 8 bases between. CDR3 DNA sequence: TGCAGCGTTGGGGCGGAAAGCACAGATACGCAGTATTTT. Translating gives CSVGAESTDTQYF.

This chain uses TRBV6-6 with TRBJ1-5; 9 bases line up with TRBD1. In germline, CDR1 is MNHNY, CDR2 SVGAGI (reference sequence). The CDR3 is made up of 13 amino acids. V shed 6 bases, J shed 7 bases, and the junction held 4 bases outside the gene matches. The CDR3 DNA sequence: TGTGCCAGCAGATTTGGACAGGGGCAGCCCCAGCATTTT. Its translation is CASRFGQGQPQHF.

Only one count was recorded for this clone. The rearrangement links TRBV7-9 to TRBJ1-1; D gene ambiguous. Germline V gene data show CDR1 as SEHNR and CDR2 as FQNEAQ (reference sequence). The CDR3 has 13 residues. Trimming stripped 1 base from V and 8 bases from J, with 11 bases between. Here the CDR3 reads CASSLGELTEAFF. CDR3 DNA sequence: TGTGCCAGCAGCTTAGGAGAACTTACAGAAGCTTTCTTT.

The chain uses TRBV5-1 and TRBJ2-3; D remains ambiguous. Per the germline V gene, CDR1 is SGHRS and CDR2 is YFSETQ. Trimming removed 0 bases from V and 2 bases from J, with 4 bases in between. The CDR3 contains 13 residues. The CDR3 reads CASSLAATDTQYF. Here the CDR3 DNA reads TGCGCCAGCAGCTTGGCCGCCACAGATACGCAGTATTTT.

This chain joins TRBV7-3 and TRBJ2-5; 11 bases line up with TRBD1. The CDR3 extends over 16 amino acids. V gave up 5 bases and J gave up 4 bases; unmatched junction bases: 9. CDR1 SGHTA and CDR2 FQGTGA come from the germline V gene. The CDR3 protein is CASSPGGTGGSETQYF. For the CDR3, the DNA is TGTGCCAGCAGCCCCGGCGGGACAGGGGGTTCAGAGACCCAGTACTTC. Drawing the rest from reference TRBV7-3 and TRBJ2-5, the complete variable domain is GAGVSQTPSNKVTEKGKYVELRCDPISGHTALYWYRQSLGQGPEFLIYFQGTGAADDSGLPNDRFFAVRPEGSVSTLKIQRTERGDSAVYLCASSPGGTGGSETQYFGPGTRLLVL.

V and J are TRBV28 and TRBJ1-5; no clear D gene. Germline-derived CDR1 and CDR2 are MDHEN and SYDVKM. The CDR3 extends over 13 amino acids. Trimming shortened V by 6 bases and J by 1 base, and 7 bases separated the two germline ends. DNA of the CDR3: TGTGCCAGCAGAGGCGACAGCAATCAGCCCCAGCATTTT. As protein: CASRGDSNQPQHF.

The chain combines TRBV18 with TRBJ2-7; either TRBD1 or TRBD2 may supply D (6 bases each). V was clipped by 6 bases and J by 5 bases, with 17 bases between them. The CDR3 loop spans 14 amino acids. Germline CDR1 reads KGHSH; CDR2 reads LQKENI. The CDR3 loop reads CASSEGGGPNEQYF. CDR3 nucleotides: TGTGCCAGCTCGGAGGGTGGGGGGCCGAACGAGCAGTACTTC.

The rearrangement joins TRBV4-1 to TRBJ1-5, with a weak D call TRBD1 (6 bases). CDR3 length: 15 amino acids. With 0 bases removed from V and 6 bases from J, the gap between germline ends came to 12 bases. Germline CDR1 reads MGHRA; CDR2 reads YSYEKL. The CDR3 DNA reads TGCGCCAGCAGCCAAGATTCCGGGGGCGGTCAGCCCCAGCATTTT. Translated: CASSQDSGGGQPQHF.

This clone has only one observation. V is TRBV28 and J is TRBJ2-7; D ambiguous. The length of the CDR3 is 15 residues. CDR1 is MDHEN and CDR2 is SYDVKM in the germline V gene. Trimming took 2 bases from V and 2 from J, leaving 13 bases between them. CDR3 DNA sequence: TGTGCCAGCAGTTTAAAGTTGGCAGCAGCCTACGAGCAGTACTTC. Protein: CASSLKLAAAYEQYF.

This rearrangement joins TRBV30 to TRBJ2-7, with D possibly TRBD2 on 6 matching bases. Germline CDR1 GTSNPN, CDR2 SVGIG (reference sequence). The length of the CDR3 is 14 residues. Trimming removed 0 bases from V and 7 bases from J, with 16 bases in between. As DNA, the CDR3 is TGTGCCTGGAGTGTACGGGGGTTATTGTCGGAGCAGTACTTC. Translation: CAWSVRGLLSEQYF. The full variable domain, with the rest looked up from reference TRBV30 and TRBJ2-7, is SQTIHQWPATLVQPVGSPLSLECTVEGTSNPNLYWYRQAAGRGLQLLFYSVGIGQISSEVPQNLSASRPQDRQFILSSKKLLLSDSGFYLCAWSVRGLLSEQYFGPGTRLTVT.

This chain connects TRBV5-1 to TRBJ2-2; D is uncertain. Germline V gives CDR1 SGHRS, CDR2 YFSETQ. V shed 3 bases and J shed 0 bases, with 15 bases lying between them. This CDR3 spans 17 amino acids. CDR3 nucleotide sequence: TGCGCCAGCAGCTACGGACGGAACTTCGCGAACACCGGGGAGCTGTTTTTT. Protein sequence: CASSYGRNFANTGELFF.

This clone came up a few times. V gene TRBV11-2 combines with J gene TRBJ1-4; D may be TRBD1 (6 bases). This CDR3 contains 16 residues. Germline loops: CDR1 SGHAT, CDR2 FQNNGV. The ends were cut back, 6 bases at V and 5 bases at J, with 19 bases in the middle. In DNA, the CDR3 is TGTGCCAGCAGTTTGGACAGCCAGAGCCCAAATGAAAAACTGTTTTTT. Encoded protein: CASSLDSQSPNEKLFF.